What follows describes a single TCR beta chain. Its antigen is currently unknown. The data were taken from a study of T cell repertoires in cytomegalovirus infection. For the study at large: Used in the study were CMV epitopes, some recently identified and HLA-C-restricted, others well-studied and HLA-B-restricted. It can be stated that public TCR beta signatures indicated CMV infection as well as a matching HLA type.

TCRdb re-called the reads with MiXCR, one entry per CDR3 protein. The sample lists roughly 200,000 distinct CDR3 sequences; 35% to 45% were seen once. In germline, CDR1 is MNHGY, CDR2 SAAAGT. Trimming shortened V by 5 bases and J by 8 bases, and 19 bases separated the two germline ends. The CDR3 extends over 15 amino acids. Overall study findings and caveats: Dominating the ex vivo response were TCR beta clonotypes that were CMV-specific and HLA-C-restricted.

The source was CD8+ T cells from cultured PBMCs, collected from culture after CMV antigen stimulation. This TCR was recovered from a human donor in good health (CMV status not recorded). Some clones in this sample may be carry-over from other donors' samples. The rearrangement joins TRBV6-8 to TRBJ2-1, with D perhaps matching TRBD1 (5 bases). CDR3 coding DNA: TGTGCCAGCAGTCCAGGCCTACAGGTGAAGGATGAGCAGTTCTTC. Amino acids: CASSPGLQVKDEQFF.